The source of this TCR beta chain is a study of T cell repertoires in cytomegalovirus infection. About the study: Epitope selection comprised recently identified HLA-C-restricted CMV epitopes and well-studied HLA-B-restricted CMV epitopes. The public TCR beta signatures pointed to both CMV infection and matching HLA type.

TCRdb fed the reads into MiXCR, producing one record per CDR3 protein. Seen here are 900,000 to 950,000 distinct CDR3 sequences, approximately 31% observed once, and the top ten hold 11% to 15%. The CDR3 totals 15 residues. Per germline, CDR1 SGHVS and CDR2 FNYEAQ. With 3 bases clipped from V and 0 bases from J, the junction kept 1 base outside the gene matches. The sample holds many counts of this clonotype. Its antigen remains unidentified. Study-level points and caveats: Public TCR beta family frequency separated CMV-and-HLA carriers, including in an independent cohort. HLA-C-restricted CMV clonotypes gave the most frequent clonotype in two of eight donors.

This TCR was sampled from a human donor in good health (CMV status not recorded). Some clones in this sample may be carry-over from other donors' samples. Sequences were derived from cultured CD8+ T cells from PBMCs, sampled from culture after CMV antigen stimulation. The V and J genes are TRBV7-6 and TRBJ2-5; 10 positions match TRBD2. CDR3 DNA: TGTGCCAGCAGCTTTAGCGGGGGGAACCAAGAGACCCAGTACTTC. Translated: CASSFSGGNQETQYF. Together with reference TRBV7-6 and TRBJ2-5, the CDR3 gives the full variable domain: GAGVSQSPRYKVTKRGQDVALRCDPISGHVSLYWYRQALGQGPEFLTYFNYEAQQDKSGLPNDRFSAERPEGSISTLTIQRTEQRDSAMYRCASSFSGGNQETQYFGPGTRLLVL.